Described below is a single T cell receptor beta chain sequence and its context. Its specificity is unknown. These data originate in a study of cytomegalovirus exposure and HLA in healthy donors. Donors were ostensibly healthy at sampling, although undocumented immune exposures were probable. Study results and caveats: Further analysis was carried out later, and it showed several of the most significant clusters appearing linked to common viral pathogens.

The PCR employed 60 Vbeta primers together with 13 Jbeta primers. Profiled with immunoSEQ multiplex PCR; TCRdb holds only in-frame clones, not every one. This table has 80,000 to 95,000 clones, 55% to 65% appearing once. Looked up from germline, CDR1 is MGHDK and CDR2 is SYGVNS. This CDR3 region has 14 residues. Trimming cost V 6 bases and J 4 bases; bases outside gene matches: 7. The receptor was isolated from a human donor in good health. The chain joins TRBV25-1 to TRBJ2-3; 7 bases agree with TRBD1. Sequencing used PBMCs. CDR3 coding DNA: TGTGCCAGCAGCCCGACAGGGTGGGCAGATACGCAGTATTTT. This translates into CASSPTGWADTQYF.